This record concerns one TCR beta chain sequence. The antigen is not known. The sample originates from a study of esophageal squamous cell carcinoma under preoperative chemotherapy. Notes on the study in general: After paclitaxel-nedaplatin, abundant clones were more likely to contract than amplify.

Germline lookup yields CDR1 SGHVS and CDR2 FQNEAQ. The CDR3 length is 16 residues. The V and J ends lost 1 base and 0 bases respectively, with 11 bases between them. Using its own MiXCR run on the PCR reads, TCRdb lists one record per CDR3 protein. The table shows roughly 10,000 distinct CDR3 sequences, with over 40% occurring only once. The time point was: after preoperative PTX-NDP chemotherapy. Before surgery, patients were given preoperative paclitaxel-nedaplatin chemotherapy. The sample was acquired from a patient given preoperative chemotherapy. The sequence was obtained from a human donor with esophageal squamous cell carcinoma. The donor label of this sample is uncertain. The rearrangement joins TRBV7-8 to TRBJ2-3; the D gene is possibly TRBD2 (5 bases). The CDR3 is CASSLGRTGSTDTQYF. As DNA, the CDR3 is TGTGCCAGCAGCTTAGGTCGGACGGGAAGCACAGATACGCAGTATTTT.